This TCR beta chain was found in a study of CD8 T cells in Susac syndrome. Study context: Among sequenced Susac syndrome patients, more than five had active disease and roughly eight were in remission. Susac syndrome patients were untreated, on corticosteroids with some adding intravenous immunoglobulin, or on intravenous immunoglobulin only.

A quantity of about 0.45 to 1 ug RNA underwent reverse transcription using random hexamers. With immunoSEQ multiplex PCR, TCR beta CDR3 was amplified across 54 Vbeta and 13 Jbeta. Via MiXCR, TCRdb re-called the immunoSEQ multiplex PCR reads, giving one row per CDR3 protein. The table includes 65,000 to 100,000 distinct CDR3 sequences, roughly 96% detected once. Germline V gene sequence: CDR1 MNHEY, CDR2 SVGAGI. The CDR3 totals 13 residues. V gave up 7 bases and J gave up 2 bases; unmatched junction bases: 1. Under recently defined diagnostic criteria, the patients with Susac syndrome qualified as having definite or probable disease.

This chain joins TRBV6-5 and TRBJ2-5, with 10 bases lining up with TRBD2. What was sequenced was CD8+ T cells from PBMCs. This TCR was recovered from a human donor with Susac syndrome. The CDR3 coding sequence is TGTGCCAGCACTAGCGGGGGACAAGAGACCCAGTACTTC. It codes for CASTSGGQETQYF.